This T cell receptor beta chain was sequenced in a study of Ad26.COV2.S vaccination and SARS-CoV-2 variants. For the study at large: Participants got Ad26.COV2.S intramuscularly, once or twice 56 days apart.

This CDR3 is 13 amino acids long. In germline, CDR1 is MNHEY, CDR2 SVGAGI. The V and J ends lost 0 bases and 6 bases respectively, with 9 bases between them. Treatment of the sample: about 20 received Ad26.COV2.S at low or high dose, single or two shots; roughly 5 received placebo; per-sample allocation not given. It was on day 63 after the first vaccine or placebo injection that samples were taken. In regard to this clone: The sample has other DNA sequences that encode this CDR3 too.

The repertoire was sequenced with immunoSEQ multiplex PCR; TCRdb's copy has only in-frame clones and lacks some. The sample consists of about 680,000 clones, 89% of them appearing once. The receptor's source is a person between 18 and 59 years old who received the Ad26.COV2.S COVID-19 vaccine or a placebo. The sample consisted of peripheral blood, taken in a trial of Ad26.COV2.S vaccine versus placebo. This rearrangement joins TRBV6-5 to TRBJ2-7; the D gene is possibly TRBD1 (6 bases). CDR3 DNA sequence: TGTGCCAGCAGTTACTCGGAAGGGGGCGAGCAGTACTTC. Its protein is CASSYSEGGEQYF.